A single sample is the source of the 11 T cell receptor beta chains below, sequenced in a study of blood T cells in healthy people across ages. A second roughly 6 to 12 cycle PCR used barcoded and J-beta primers. One entry per CDR3 protein results from TCRdb running MiXCR on the 5' RACE reads. Found here are around 820,000 distinct CDR3 sequences, approximately 25% of them singletons; the top ten hold 3.7%. This sample also appeared in a second study, on T cells of mothers and their children.

The sequenced sample was blood. The receptor source for this set is a boy aged 5-17 years in good health.

As concerns this clonotype: An end of the junction differs from the germline gene, which may be a read error. The rearrangement links TRBV28 to TRBJ1-6; 7 nucleotides agree with TRBD1. The germline gives CDR1 MDHEN, CDR2 SYDVKM. This CDR3 contains 12 residues. CDR3 nucleotide sequence: TGTGCCAGCAAGAAGGGGGCGTACGAGCAGTACTTT. Its translation is CASKKGAYEQYF.

The chain employs TRBV20-1 and TRBJ1-1, with D perhaps matching TRBD1 (6 bases). Per the germline V gene, CDR1 is DFQATT and CDR2 is SNEGSKA (reference sequence). The CDR3 is 12 residues long. CDR3 in DNA: TGCAGGATAGGGGGTACGGTTACTGAAGCTTTCTTT. Amino acids: CRIGGTVTEAFF.

The gene calls are TRBV9 and TRBJ1-1; D is possibly TRBD1 (6 bases). V lost 4 bases and J 5 bases, leaving 18 bases between the germline ends. The CDR3 sequence is 15 residues long. CDR1 is SGDLS and CDR2 is YYNGEE in the germline V gene. This CDR3 reads CASSKGGVVGTEAFF. CDR3 in DNA: TGTGCCAGCAGCAAAGGGGGAGTCGTAGGGACTGAAGCTTTCTTT.

This clonotype was seen more than once but under ten times. The rearrangement links TRBV28 to TRBJ2-2; D is unresolved. CDR3 size: 13 residues. Trimming shortened V by 3 bases and J by 6 bases, and 8 bases separated the two germline ends. Germline CDR1 MDHEN, CDR2 SYDVKM. The CDR3 region has the DNA TGTGCCAGCAGTTTTGCAGTGGCCGGGGAGCTGTTTTTT. It is translated as CASSFAVAGELFF.

The V call is TRBV5-1, the J call TRBJ1-4; D is uncertain. V dropped 0 bases and J dropped 8 bases, with 11 bases sitting between them. The V gene's germline CDR1 is SGHRS and CDR2 YFSETQ. The CDR3 totals 14 residues. CDR3: CASSLVVSSEKLFF. For the CDR3, the DNA is TGCGCCAGCAGCTTGGTAGTCTCCAGCGAAAAACTGTTTTTT.

The genes are TRBV12-3 or TRBV12-4 and TRBJ1-5; 8 bases are shared with TRBD1. Trimming took 5 bases from V and 11 from J; bases not matched to a gene: 11. The CDR3 runs 14 residues. This CDR3 reads CASSPRTGLGTQHF. CDR3 in DNA: TGTGCCAGCAGTCCACGGACAGGGCTCGGGACCCAGCATTTT.

This clonotype came up a few times. The V gene is TRBV7-9, the J gene TRBJ2-2; 7 bases are a match to TRBD1. V shed 3 bases and J 2 bases; nucleotides not matched to a gene: 12. Germline CDR1 is SEHNR and CDR2 is FQNEAQ (reference sequence). The CDR3 sequence is 18 residues long. CDR3 region: CASSFSFSGTANTGELFF. CDR3 in DNA: TGTGCCAGCAGCTTCTCCTTTTCCGGGACAGCAAACACCGGGGAGCTGTTTTTT.

The chain has TRBV5-1 and TRBJ2-5, with D possibly called TRBD1 or TRBD2 (5 bases each). In germline, CDR1 is SGHRS, CDR2 YFSETQ. V was trimmed by 0 bases and J by 7 bases, leaving 13 bases between them. The length of the CDR3 is 14 residues. The CDR3 region has the DNA TGCGCCAGCAGCTTGGAAGGGACCCTGGGGACCCAGTACTTC. Its translation is CASSLEGTLGTQYF.

This clonotype turned up a few times. The V and J genes are TRBV28 and TRBJ1-2; perhaps TRBD1 as D (6 bases). Per germline, CDR1 MDHEN and CDR2 SYDVKM. Between the trimmed V and J ends, which lost 4 bases and 8 bases, there was a span of 17 bases. The CDR3 is 14 residues long. The CDR3 region is CASSSGGAGEGYTF. CDR3 DNA sequence: TGTGCCAGCAGTTCCGGGGGCGCGGGTGAAGGCTACACCTTC.

The chain combines TRBV28 with TRBJ1-3; possible D gene TRBD1, 6 bases. The CDR3 is made up of 14 amino acids. Per the germline V gene, CDR1 is MDHEN and CDR2 is SYDVKM. Trimming cost V 8 bases and J 0 bases, with 11 bases left between them. CDR3 in amino acids: CASSTTGSGNTIYF. Written as DNA, the CDR3 is TGTGCCAGCTCCACGACAGGCTCTGGAAACACCATATATTTT. The variable domain in full, with the rest retrieved from reference TRBV28 and TRBJ1-3, is DVKVTQSSRYLVKRTGEKVFLECVQDMDHENMFWYRQDPGLGLRLIYFSYDVKMKEKGDIPEGYSVSREKKERFSLILESASTNQTSMYLCASSTTGSGNTIYFGEGSWLTVV.

This clonotype was counted only a few times. This chain uses TRBV5-1 with TRBJ2-3; 9 bases line up with TRBD2. Germline V gives CDR1 SGHRS, CDR2 YFSETQ. This CDR3 is 16 amino acids long. V was pared by 4 bases and J by 2 bases, with 8 bases of the junction left unmatched. CDR3 in DNA: TGCGCCAGCAGCAGAGATAGCGGGGGCAACACAGATACGCAGTATTTT. Translation: CASSRDSGGNTDTQYF.